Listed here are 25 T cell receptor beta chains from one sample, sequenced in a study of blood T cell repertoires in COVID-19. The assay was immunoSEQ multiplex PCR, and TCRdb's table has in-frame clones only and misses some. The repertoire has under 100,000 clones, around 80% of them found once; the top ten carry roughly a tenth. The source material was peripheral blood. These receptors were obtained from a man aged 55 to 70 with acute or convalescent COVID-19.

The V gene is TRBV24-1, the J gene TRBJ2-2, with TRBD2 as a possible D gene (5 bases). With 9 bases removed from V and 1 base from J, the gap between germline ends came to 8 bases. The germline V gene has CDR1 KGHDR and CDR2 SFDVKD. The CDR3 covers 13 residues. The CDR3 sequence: CATAEGNTGELFF. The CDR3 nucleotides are TGTGCCACCGCAGAGGGGAACACCGGGGAGCTGTTTTTT.

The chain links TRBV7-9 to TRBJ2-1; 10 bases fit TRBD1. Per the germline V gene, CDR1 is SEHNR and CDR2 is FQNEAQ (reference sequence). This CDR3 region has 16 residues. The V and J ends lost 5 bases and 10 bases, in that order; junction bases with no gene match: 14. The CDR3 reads CASSLGLGDRGAEQFF. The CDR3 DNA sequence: TGTGCCAGCAGCCTAGGCCTCGGGGACAGGGGAGCCGAGCAGTTCTTC.

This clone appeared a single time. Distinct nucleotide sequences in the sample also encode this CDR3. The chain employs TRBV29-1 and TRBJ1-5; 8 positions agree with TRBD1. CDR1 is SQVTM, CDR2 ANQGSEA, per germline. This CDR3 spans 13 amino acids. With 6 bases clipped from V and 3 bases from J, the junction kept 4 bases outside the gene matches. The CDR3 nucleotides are TGCAGCGTAGCGGGACAGGACAATCAGCCCCAGCATTTT. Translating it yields CSVAGQDNQPQHF.

The CDR3 DNA sequence: TGTGCCAGCAGTTTTGCCCCCAGGCTTGGCTACACCTTC. Amino acid sequence: CASSFAPRLGYTF. The V gene is TRBV12-3 or TRBV12-4, the J gene TRBJ1-2; D unclear. The CDR3 length is 13 residues. V lost 3 bases and J 7 bases, leaving 12 bases between the germline ends.

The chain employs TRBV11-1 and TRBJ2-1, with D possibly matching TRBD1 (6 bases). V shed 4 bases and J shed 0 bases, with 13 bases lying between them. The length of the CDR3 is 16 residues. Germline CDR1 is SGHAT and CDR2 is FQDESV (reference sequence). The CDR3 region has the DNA TGTGCCAGCAGCTGGGTAAGGGGGAGCTCCTACAATGAGCAGTTCTTC. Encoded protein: CASSWVRGSSYNEQFF. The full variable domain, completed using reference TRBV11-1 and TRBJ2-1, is EAEVAQSPRYKITEKSQAVAFWCDPISGHATLYWYRQILGQGPELLVQFQDESVVDDSQLPKDRFSAERLKGVDSTLKIQPAELGDSAMYLCASSWVRGSSYNEQFFGPGTRLTVL.

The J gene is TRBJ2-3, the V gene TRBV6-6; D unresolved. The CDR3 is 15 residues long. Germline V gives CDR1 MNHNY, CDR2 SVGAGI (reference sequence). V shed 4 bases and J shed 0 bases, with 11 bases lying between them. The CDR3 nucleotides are TGTGCCAGCAGTTCGCTCCACATAAGCACAGATACGCAGTATTTT. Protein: CASSSLHISTDTQYF.

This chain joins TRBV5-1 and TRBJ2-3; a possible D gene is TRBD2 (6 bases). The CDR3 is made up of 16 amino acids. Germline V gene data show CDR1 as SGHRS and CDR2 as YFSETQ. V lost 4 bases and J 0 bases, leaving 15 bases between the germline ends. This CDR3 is CASSTRTNPSTDTQYF. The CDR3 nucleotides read TGCGCCAGCAGCACCAGGACTAACCCTAGCACAGATACGCAGTATTTT.

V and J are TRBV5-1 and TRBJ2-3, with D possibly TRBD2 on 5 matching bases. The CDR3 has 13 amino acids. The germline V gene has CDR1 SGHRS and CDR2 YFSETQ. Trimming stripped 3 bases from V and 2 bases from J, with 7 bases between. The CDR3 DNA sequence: TGCGCCAGCAGCTATCGGGACACAGATACGCAGTATTTT. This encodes CASSYRDTDTQYF.

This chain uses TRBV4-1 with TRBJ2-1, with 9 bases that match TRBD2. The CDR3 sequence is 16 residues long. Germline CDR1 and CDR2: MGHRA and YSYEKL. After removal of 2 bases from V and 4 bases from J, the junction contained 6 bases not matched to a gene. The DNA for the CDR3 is TGCGCCAGCAGCCAACCCGGGACTAGCATATACAATGAGCAGTTCTTC. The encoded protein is CASSQPGTSIYNEQFF.

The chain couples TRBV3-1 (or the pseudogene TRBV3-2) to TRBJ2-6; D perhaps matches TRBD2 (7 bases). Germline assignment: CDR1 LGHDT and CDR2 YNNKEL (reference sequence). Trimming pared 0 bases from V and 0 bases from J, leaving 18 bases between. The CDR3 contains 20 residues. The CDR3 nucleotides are TGTGCCAGCAGCCAAGATAGGGGGGGTACTAAGAGCTCTGGGGCCAACGTCCTGACTTTC. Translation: CASSQDRGGTKSSGANVLTF.

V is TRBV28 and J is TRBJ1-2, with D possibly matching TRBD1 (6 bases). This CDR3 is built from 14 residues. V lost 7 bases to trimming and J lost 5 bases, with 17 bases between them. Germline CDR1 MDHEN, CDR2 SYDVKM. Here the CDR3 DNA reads TGTGCCAGCACCTCCTCGGACAGAATATATGGCTACACCTTC. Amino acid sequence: CASTSSDRIYGYTF.

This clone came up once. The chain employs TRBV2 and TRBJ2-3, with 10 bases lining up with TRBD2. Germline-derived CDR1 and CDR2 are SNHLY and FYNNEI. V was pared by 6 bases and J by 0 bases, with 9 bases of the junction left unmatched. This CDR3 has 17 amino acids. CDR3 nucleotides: TGTGCCAGCAGCGCGACTAGCGGGTTTCTTAGCACAGATACGCAGTATTTT. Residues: CASSATSGFLSTDTQYF.

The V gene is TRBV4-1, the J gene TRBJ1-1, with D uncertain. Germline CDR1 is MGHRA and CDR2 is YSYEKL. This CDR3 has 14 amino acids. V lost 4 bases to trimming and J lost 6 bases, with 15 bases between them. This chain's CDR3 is CASSRAAREAEAFF. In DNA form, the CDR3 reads TGCGCCAGCAGCCGGGCCGCTAGGGAGGCTGAAGCTTTCTTT.

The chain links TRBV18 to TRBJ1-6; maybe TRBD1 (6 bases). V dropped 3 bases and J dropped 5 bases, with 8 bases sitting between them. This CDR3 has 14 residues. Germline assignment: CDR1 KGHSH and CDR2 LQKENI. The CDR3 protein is CASSPSGDNSPLHF. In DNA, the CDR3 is TGTGCCAGCTCACCTTCAGGGGATAATTCACCCCTCCACTTT. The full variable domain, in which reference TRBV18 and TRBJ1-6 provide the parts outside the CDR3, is NAGVMQNPRHLVRRRGQEARLRCSPMKGHSHVYWYRQLPEEGLKFMVYLQKENIIDESGMPKERFSAEFPKEGPSILRIQQVVRGDSAAYFCASSPSGDNSPLHFGNGTRLTVT.

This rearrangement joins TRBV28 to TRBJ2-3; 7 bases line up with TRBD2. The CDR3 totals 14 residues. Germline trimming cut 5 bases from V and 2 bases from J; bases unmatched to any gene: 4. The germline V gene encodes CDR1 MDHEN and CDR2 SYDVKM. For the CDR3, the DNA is TGTGCCAGCAGTAGCGGGGTCCTCACAGATACGCAGTATTTT. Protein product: CASSSGVLTDTQYF. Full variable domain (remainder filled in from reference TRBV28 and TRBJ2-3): DVKVTQSSRYLVKRTGEKVFLECVQDMDHENMFWYRQDPGLGLRLIYFSYDVKMKEKGDIPEGYSVSREKKERFSLILESASTNQTSMYLCASSSGVLTDTQYFGPGTRLTVL.

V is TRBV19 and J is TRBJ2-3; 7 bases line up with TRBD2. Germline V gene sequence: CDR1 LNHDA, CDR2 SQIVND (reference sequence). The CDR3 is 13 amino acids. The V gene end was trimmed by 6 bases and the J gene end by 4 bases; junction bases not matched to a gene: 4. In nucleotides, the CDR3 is TGTGCCAGTAGGGGACGGGAGGCAGATACGCAGTATTTT. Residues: CASRGREADTQYF.

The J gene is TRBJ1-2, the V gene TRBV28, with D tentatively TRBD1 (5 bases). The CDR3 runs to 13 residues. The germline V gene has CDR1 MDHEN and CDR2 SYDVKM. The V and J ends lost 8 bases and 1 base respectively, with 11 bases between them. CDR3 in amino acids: CASGGSYNYGYTF. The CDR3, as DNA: TGTGCCAGCGGGGGGTCCTATAACTATGGCTACACCTTC.

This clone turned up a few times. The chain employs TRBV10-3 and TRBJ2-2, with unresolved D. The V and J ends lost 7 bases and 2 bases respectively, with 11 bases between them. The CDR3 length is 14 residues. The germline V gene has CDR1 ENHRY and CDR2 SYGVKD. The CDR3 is CAIMASINTGELFF. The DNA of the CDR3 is TGTGCCATCATGGCCTCAATAAACACCGGGGAGCTGTTTTTT.

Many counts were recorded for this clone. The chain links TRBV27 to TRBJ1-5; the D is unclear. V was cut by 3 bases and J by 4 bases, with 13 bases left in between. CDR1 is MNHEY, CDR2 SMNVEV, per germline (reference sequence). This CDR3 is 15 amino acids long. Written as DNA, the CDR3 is TGTGCCAGCAGTTTTTTCGGACGGGAGAATCAGCCCCAGCATTTT. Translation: CASSFFGRENQPQHF.

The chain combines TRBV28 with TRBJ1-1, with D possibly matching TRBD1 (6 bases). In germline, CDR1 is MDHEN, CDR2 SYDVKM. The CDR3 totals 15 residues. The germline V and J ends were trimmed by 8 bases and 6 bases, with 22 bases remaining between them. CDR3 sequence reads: CASAFRGQSKPEAFF. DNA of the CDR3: TGTGCCAGCGCCTTCCGGGGACAATCGAAACCTGAAGCTTTCTTT.

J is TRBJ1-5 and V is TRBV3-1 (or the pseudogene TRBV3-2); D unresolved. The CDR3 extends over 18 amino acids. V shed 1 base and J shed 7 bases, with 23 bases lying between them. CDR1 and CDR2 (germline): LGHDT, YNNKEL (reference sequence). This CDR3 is CASSQGSQVEGWRQPQHF. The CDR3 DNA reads TGTGCCAGCAGCCAAGGCAGTCAGGTGGAGGGTTGGAGGCAGCCCCAGCATTTT.

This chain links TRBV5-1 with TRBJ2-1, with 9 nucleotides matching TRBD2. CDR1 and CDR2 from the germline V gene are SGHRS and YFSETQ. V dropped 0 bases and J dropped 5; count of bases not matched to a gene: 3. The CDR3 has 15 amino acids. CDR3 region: CASSLGREGNNEQFF. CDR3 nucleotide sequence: TGCGCCAGCAGCTTGGGGCGGGAGGGGAACAATGAGCAGTTCTTC.

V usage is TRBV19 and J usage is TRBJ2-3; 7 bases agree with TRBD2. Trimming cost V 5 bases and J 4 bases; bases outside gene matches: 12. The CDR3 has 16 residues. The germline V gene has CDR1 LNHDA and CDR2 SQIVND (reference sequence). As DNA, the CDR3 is TGTGCCAGTAGTGTGGGTGGGTCTAGCGGATCAGATACGCAGTATTTT. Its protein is CASSVGGSSGSDTQYF.

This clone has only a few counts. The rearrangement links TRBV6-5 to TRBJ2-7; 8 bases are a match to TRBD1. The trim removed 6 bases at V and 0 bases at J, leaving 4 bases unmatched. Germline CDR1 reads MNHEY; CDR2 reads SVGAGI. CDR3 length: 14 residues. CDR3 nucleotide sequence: TGTGCCAGCAGGGGACAGGCTCTCTCCTACGAGCAGTACTTC. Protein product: CASRGQALSYEQYF.

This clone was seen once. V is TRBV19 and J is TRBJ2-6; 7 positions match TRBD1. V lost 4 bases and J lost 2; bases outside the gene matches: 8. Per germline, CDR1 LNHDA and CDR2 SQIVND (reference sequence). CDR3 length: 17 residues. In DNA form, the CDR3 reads TGTGCCAGTAGTACGAGACAGGGCCTACCTGGGGCCAACGTCCTGACTTTC. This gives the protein CASSTRQGLPGANVLTF.